Below, one T cell receptor (beta chain) is given with its context. Antigen unknown. This entry is derived from a study of T cell responses to AZD1222 COVID-19 vaccine. Study-wide results and limits: Two AZD1222 doses significantly raised spike-specific TCR breadth and depth over controls. Regions left unmutated in variants are reportedly the target of nearly half of spike-specific TCRs. No repertoire was sampled before or during the peak T cell response, only after it.

Data came from immunoSEQ multiplex PCR; TCRdb stores just in-frame clones and leaves some out. The data hold over 100,000 clones, with 88% observed a single time. The CDR3 is 15 residues long. Germline V gene lookup returns CDR1 MNHEY and CDR2 SMNVEV (reference sequence). Trimming took 1 base from V and 5 from J, leaving 14 bases between them. The sample in question was peripheral blood, obtained on day 0 of AZD1222 vaccination. The chain links TRBV27 to TRBJ1-1, with D possibly being TRBD1 (6 bases). The TCR was taken from an adult in good health. The CDR3 DNA reads TGTGCCAGCAGTTTATTAGGAGGGGGGAGGACTGAAGCTTTCTTT. Encoded protein: CASSLLGGGRTEAFF.